A selection of T cell receptor beta chains follows, all from one sample in a study of neoadjuvant anti-PD-1 for oral cavity cancer. Some clones are missing from TCRdb's copy, which holds only in-frame ones; the method was immunoSEQ multiplex PCR. The sample yields about 16,000 clones, roughly two thirds seen once. The sample consisted of PBMCs, taken before nivolumab (anti-PD-1) treatment. These receptors were taken from a person aged 35-80 years with oral cavity squamous cell carcinoma. Each CDR3 is given with its conserved first and last residue. D genes are given only for firm matches. Expanded clones get a size class; other rows say once, few or many, or leave the size out.

.	TRBV6-1	TRBJ2-7	13	TRBD1	TGTGCCAGCAGAAAAGACAGGGCCACCGAGCAGTACTTC	CASRKDRATEQYF
.	TRBV5-1	TRBJ1-1	14	.	TGCGCCAGCAGCTTACCTGAGGGACAAACTGAAGCTTTCTTT	CASSLPEGQTEAFF
.	TRBV6-5	TRBJ2-7	15	TRBD1	TGTGCCAGCAGTCAGATGGGGACAGTCGGATACGAGCAGTACTTC	CASSQMGTVGYEQYF
few	TRBV14	TRBJ2-7	11	.	TGTGCCAGCAGCTCCTCTTTCGAGCAGTACTTC	CASSSSFEQYF
.	TRBV27	TRBJ1-1	12	.	TGTGCCACCATGCGGGGCTGGACTGAAGCTTTCTTT	CATMRGWTEAFF
.	TRBV27	TRBJ1-5	15	.	TGTGCCAGCAGTTTGGCCGGGCAGGATAGTCAGCCCCAGCATTTT	CASSLAGQDSQPQHF
.	TRBV7-8	TRBJ2-3	13	.	TGTGCCAGCAGCTTAGGGTTCACAGATACGCAGTATTTT	CASSLGFTDTQYF
.	TRBV6-5	TRBJ2-3	15	.	TGTGCCAGCAGTTACTCCGTGGACCGGTGGGATACGCAGTATTTT	CASSYSVDRWDTQYF
.	TRBV19	TRBJ2-1	13	TRBD2	TGTGCCAGTAGCGGGAGGGCCTACAATGAGCAGTTCTTC	CASSGRAYNEQFF
.	TRBV9	TRBJ2-3	12	.	TGTGCCAGCAGCGTAGAGGGAGATACGCAGTATTTT	CASSVEGDTQYF
.	TRBV6-6	TRBJ2-3	15	.	TGTGCCAGCAGTTACTCGGCTAGCAGTACAGATACGCAGTATTTT	CASSYSASSTDTQYF
few	TRBV5-1	TRBJ1-1	15	.	TGCGCCAGCAGCTGGATGAGTCAGCAGAACACTGAAGCTTTCTTT	CASSWMSQQNTEAFF
.	TRBV27	TRBJ2-1	14	.	TGTGCCAGCAGTTTAATCTCGACCGGCAATGAGCAGTTCTTC	CASSLISTGNEQFF
.	TRBV6-1	TRBJ1-1	13	.	TGTGCCAGCGGCGGGGGTTGGAACACTGAAGCTTTCTTT	CASGGGWNTEAFF
.	TRBV2	TRBJ2-1	18	TRBD2	TGTGCCAGCAGTGAACCAGGACTAGCGGGAGGCAATTACAATGAGCAGTTCTTC	CASSEPGLAGGNYNEQFF
.	TRBV7-3	TRBJ2-7	15	.	TGTGCCAGCAGCCTACAAGCCGGGACATCCTACGAGCAGTACTTC	CASSLQAGTSYEQYF
.	TRBV6-1	TRBJ1-5	15	TRBD1	TGTGCCAGCAGTCGGGGAGGGGGCCCCAATCAGCCCCAGCATTTT	CASSRGGGPNQPQHF
.	TRBV6-5	TRBJ2-5	14	.	TGTGCCAGCACCCAACTCGGGGGTCCTGGGTCCCAGTACTTC	CASTQLGGPGSQYF
.	TRBV19	TRBJ1-2	15	TRBD1	TGTGCCAGTAGTATCCCGGGGACAGGGAACTATGGCTACACCTTC	CASSIPGTGNYGYTF
once	TRBV27	TRBJ2-3	17	.	TGTGCCAGCAGTCCCCTAACGGGGCTTGAGGGCACAGATACGCAGTATTTT	CASSPLTGLEGTDTQYF
.	TRBV2	TRBJ1-1	11	.	TGTGCCAGCAGCGGACCGCTTGAAGCTTTCTTT	CASSGPLEAFF
.	TRBV7-2	TRBJ1-5	15	.	TGTGCCAGCAGCTCGGGAGTAATGACTCATCAGCCCCAGCATTTT	CASSSGVMTHQPQHF
.	TRBV27	TRBJ2-7	12	.	TGTGCCAGCAGTTCAACTAGTGGCGAGCAGTACTTC	CASSSTSGEQYF